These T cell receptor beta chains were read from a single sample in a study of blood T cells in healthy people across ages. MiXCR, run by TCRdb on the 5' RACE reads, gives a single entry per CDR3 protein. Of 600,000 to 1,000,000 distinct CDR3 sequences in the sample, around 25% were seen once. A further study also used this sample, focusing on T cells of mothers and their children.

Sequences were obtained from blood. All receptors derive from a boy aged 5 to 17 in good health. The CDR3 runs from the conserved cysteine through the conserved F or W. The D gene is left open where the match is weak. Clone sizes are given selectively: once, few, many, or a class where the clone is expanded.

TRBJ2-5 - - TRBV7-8 CASSLDGQLAETQYF TGTGCCAGCAGCTTAGATGGACAGCTAGCAGAGACCCAGTACTTC
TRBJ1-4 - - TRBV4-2 CASSQDSSSHEEKLFF TGTGCCAGCAGCCAAGATTCTAGTAGCCATGAGGAAAAACTGTTTTTT
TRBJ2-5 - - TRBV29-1 CSVEERKDSGAYQETQYF TGCAGCGTTGAAGAAAGGAAAGATTCCGGGGCGTACCAAGAGACCCAGTACTTC
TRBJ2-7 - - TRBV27 CASSRRGAGVYEQYF TGTGCCAGCAGCCGACGGGGGGCGGGAGTCTACGAGCAGTACTTC
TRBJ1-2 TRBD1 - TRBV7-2 CASSTRQGTYGYTF TGTGCCAGCAGCACGAGACAGGGCACCTATGGCTACACCTTC
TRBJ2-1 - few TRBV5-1 CASSQGSFNEQFF TGCGCCAGCAGTCAGGGGAGCTTCAATGAGCAGTTCTTC
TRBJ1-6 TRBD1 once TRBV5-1 CASSSTGNSPLHF TGCGCCAGCAGCTCGACAGGGAATTCACCCCTCCACTTT
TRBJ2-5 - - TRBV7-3 CASSPLGEETQYF TGTGCCAGCAGCCCGCTCGGGGAAGAGACCCAGTACTTC
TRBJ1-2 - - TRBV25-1 CASSGRQTNYGYTF TGTGCCAGCAGTGGGCGACAGACTAACTATGGCTACACCTTC
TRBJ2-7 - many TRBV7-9 CASSFEAYEQYF TGTGCCAGCAGTTTCGAGGCCTACGAGCAGTACTTC
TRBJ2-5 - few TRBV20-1 CSARDRGEGETQYF TGCAGTGCTAGAGATCGAGGGGAAGGAGAGACCCAGTACTTC
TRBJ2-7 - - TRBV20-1 CSARDRVVGTNYEQYF TGCAGTGCTAGAGATAGGGTCGTCGGGACCAACTACGAGCAGTACTTC
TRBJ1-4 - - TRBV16 CASSPRQANEKLFF TGTGCCAGCAGTCCGCGGCAGGCTAATGAAAAACTGTTTTTT
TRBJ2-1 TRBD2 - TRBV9 CASSAQGGASGYNEQFF TGCGCCAGCAGCGCGCAGGGAGGGGCTAGCGGGTACAATGAGCAGTTCTTC
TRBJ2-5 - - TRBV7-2 CASSLAGSAGEQYF TGTGCCAGCAGCTTAGCAGGTTCGGCCGGGGAGCAGTACTTC
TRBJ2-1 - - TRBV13 CASTYGGDEQFF TGTGCCAGCACCTACGGCGGGGATGAGCAGTTCTTC
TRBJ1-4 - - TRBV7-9 CASSLSMRLNEKLFF TGTGCCAGCAGCTTAAGTATGAGACTTAATGAAAAACTGTTTTTT
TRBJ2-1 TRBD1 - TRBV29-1 CSVPGQGITSYNEQFF TGCAGCGTCCCGGGACAGGGGATAACCTCCTACAATGAGCAGTTCTTC
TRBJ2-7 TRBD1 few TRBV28 CASRQGVGYEQYF TGTGCCAGCCGTCAGGGGGTTGGCTACGAGCAGTACTTC
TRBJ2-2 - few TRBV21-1 CASSEKKPYLGSNTGELFF TGTGCCAGCAGCGAAAAGAAACCCTACTTGGGTAGCAACACCGGGGAGCTGTTTTTT
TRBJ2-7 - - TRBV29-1 CSARGDYEQYF TGCAGCGCGAGGGGGGACTACGAGCAGTACTTC
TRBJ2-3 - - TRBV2 CASSPEEFGTDTQYF TGTGCCAGCAGTCCGGAGGAATTCGGCACAGATACGCAGTATTTT
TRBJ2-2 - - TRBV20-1 CSAPRGSTTGELFF TGCAGTGCTCCCCGGGGTAGCACCACCGGGGAGCTGTTTTTT
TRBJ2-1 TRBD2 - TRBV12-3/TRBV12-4 CASSSRTSGVYNEQFF TGTGCCAGCAGTTCAAGGACTAGCGGAGTCTACAATGAGCAGTTCTTC
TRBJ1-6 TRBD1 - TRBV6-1 CASSETGVSPLHF TGTGCCAGCAGTGAGACAGGGGTTTCACCCCTCCACTTT
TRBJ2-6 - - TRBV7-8 CASSLMPGTGANVLTF TGTGCCAGCAGCTTAATGCCGGGGACTGGGGCCAACGTCCTGACTTTC
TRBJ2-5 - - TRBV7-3 CASSLYAAQETQYF TGTGCCAGCAGCTTATACGCGGCCCAAGAGACCCAGTACTTC
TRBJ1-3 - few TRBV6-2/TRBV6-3 CASSYGTSGNTIYF TGTGCCAGCAGTTACGGGACAAGTGGAAACACCATATATTTT
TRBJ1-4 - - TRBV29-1 CSVGDRLNEKLFF TGCAGCGTTGGAGACAGGCTTAATGAAAAACTGTTTTTT
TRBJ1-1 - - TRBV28 CASSPLIGEAFF TGTGCCAGCAGTCCACTAATTGGTGAAGCTTTCTTT
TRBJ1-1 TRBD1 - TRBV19 CASSMGWTGRTMNTEAFF TGTGCCAGTAGTATGGGGTGGACAGGCCGAACCATGAACACTGAAGCTTTCTTT
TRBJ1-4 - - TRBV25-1 CASSPGFASIATNEKLFF TGTGCCAGCAGCCCTGGTTTTGCCAGTATCGCAACTAATGAAAAACTGTTTTTT
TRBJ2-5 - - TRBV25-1 CASSEETDSQETQYF TGTGCCAGCAGTGAAGAAACAGACAGCCAAGAGACCCAGTACTTC
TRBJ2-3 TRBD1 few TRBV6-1 CASSGCPQGPEGDTQYF TGTGCCAGCAGTGGCTGCCCACAGGGGCCTGAGGGAGATACGCAGTATTTT
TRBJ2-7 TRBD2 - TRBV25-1 CASSPLAGGLDEQYF TGTGCCAGCAGCCCACTAGCGGGGGGGCTCGACGAGCAGTACTTC
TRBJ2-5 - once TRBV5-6 CASSFLTGSGETQYF TGTGCCAGCAGCTTTCTTACAGGATCAGGAGAGACCCAGTACTTC
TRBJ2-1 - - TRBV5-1 CASSLRGSSSYNEQFF TGCGCCAGCAGCTTGAGGGGGAGCAGCTCCTACAATGAGCAGTTCTTC